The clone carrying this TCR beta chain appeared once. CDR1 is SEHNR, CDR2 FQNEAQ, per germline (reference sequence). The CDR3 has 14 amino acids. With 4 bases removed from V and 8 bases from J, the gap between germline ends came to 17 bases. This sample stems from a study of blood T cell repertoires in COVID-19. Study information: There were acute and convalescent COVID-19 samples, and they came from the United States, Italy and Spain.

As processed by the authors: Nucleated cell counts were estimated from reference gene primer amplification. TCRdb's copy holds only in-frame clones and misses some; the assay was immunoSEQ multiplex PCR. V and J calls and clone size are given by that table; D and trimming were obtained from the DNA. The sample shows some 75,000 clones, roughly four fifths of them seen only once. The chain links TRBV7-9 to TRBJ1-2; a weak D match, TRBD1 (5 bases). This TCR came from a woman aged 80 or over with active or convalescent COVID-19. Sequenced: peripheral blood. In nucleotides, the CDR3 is TGTGCCAGCAGCTCCCTTACGGGGACTCGCGGCTACACCTTC. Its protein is CASSSLTGTRGYTF.